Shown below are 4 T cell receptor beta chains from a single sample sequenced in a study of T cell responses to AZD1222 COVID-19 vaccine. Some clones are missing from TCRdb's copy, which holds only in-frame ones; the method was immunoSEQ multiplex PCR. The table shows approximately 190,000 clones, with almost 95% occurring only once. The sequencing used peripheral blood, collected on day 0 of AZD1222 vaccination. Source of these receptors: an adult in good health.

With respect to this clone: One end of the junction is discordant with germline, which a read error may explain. CDR3 residues: CASREGGSSYEQYF. CDR3 sequence (DNA): TGTGCCAGCAGGGAAGGGGGAAGCTCCTACGAGCAGTACTTC. This chain links TRBV6-1 with TRBJ2-7; D might be TRBD1 (6 bases). CDR1 is MNHNS, CDR2 SASEGT, per germline. CDR3 length: 14 residues.

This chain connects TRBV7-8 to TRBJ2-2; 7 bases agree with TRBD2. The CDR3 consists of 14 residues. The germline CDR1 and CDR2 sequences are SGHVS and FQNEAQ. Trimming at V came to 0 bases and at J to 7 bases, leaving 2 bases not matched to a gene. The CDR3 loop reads CASSLARGDGELFF. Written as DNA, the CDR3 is TGTGCCAGCAGCTTAGCACGGGGGGACGGGGAGCTGTTTTTT.

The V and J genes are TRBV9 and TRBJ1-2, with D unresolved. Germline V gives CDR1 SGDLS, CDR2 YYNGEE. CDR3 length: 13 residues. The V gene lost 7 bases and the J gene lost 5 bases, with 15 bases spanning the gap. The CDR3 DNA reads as TGTGCCAGCCTCTCGAATGGAGGTTATGGCTACACCTTC. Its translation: CASLSNGGYGYTF.

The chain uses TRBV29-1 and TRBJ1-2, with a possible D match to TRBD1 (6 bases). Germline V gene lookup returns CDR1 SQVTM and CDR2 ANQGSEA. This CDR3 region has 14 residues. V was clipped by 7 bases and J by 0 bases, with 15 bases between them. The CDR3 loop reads CSAGTGSANYGYTF. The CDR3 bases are TGCAGCGCGGGTACAGGGTCCGCTAACTATGGCTACACCTTC.